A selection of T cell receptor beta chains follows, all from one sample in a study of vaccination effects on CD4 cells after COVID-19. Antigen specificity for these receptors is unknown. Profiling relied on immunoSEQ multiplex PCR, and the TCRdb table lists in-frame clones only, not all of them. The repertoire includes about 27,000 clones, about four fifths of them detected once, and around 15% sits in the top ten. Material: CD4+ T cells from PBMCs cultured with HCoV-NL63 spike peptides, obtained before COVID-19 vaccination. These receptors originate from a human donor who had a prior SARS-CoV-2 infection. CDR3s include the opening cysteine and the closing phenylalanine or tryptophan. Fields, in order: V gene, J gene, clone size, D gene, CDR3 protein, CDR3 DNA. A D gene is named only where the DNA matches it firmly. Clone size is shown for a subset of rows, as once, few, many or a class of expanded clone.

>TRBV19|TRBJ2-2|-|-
CASRSDGLNTGELFF
TGTGCCAGTCGTTCGGACGGACTGAACACCGGGGAGCTGTTTTTT
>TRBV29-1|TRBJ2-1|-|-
CSVIRRNEQFF
TGCAGCGTTATCAGGAGGAATGAGCAGTTCTTC
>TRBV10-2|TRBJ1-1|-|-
CASRRQLNTEAFF
TGCGCCAGCAGAAGGCAGCTTAACACTGAAGCTTTCTTT
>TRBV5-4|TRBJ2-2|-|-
CASSPTTPPGELFF
TGTGCCAGCAGCCCGACTACCCCCCCCGGGGAGCTGTTTTTT
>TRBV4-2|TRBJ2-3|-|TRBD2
CASSQGLTSGGVWVDTQYF
TGTGCCAGCAGCCAAGGGCTAACTAGCGGGGGCGTCTGGGTCGATACGCAGTATTTT
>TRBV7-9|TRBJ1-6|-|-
CASSLQGRSPLHF
TGTGCCAGCAGCTTACAGGGACGTTCACCCCTCCACTTT
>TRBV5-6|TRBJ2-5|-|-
CASSFTGMRETQYF
TGTGCCAGCAGCTTCACAGGGATGCGTGAGACCCAGTACTTC
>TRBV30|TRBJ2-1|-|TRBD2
CAWSGGGYNEQFF
TGTGCCTGGAGTGGGGGGGGTTACAATGAGCAGTTCTTC
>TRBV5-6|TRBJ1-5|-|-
CASSSVHDNQPQHF
TGTGCCAGCAGCTCCGTCCACGACAATCAGCCCCAGCATTTT
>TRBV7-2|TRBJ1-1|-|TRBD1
CASSRQGFTEAFF
TGTGCCAGCAGCCGACAGGGGTTCACTGAAGCTTTCTTT
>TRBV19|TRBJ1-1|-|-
CASSMYLGPEAFF
TGTGCCAGTAGTATGTATCTGGGCCCTGAAGCTTTCTTT
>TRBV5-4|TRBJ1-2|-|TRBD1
CASSSTGTYGYTF
TGTGCCAGCAGCTCGACAGGGACCTATGGCTACACCTTC
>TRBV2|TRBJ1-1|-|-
CASSTEIWSLEAFF
TGTGCCAGCAGCACGGAGATATGGAGTCTCGAAGCTTTCTTT
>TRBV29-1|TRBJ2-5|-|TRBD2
CSVVRSGVETQYF
TGCAGCGTTGTGCGTAGCGGGGTCGAGACCCAGTACTTC
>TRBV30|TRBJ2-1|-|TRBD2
CAWSLTSDGEQFF
TGTGCCTGGAGCCTTACTAGCGACGGTGAGCAGTTCTTC
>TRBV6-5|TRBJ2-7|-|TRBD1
CATQATRQGAGEQYF
TGTGCCACACAGGCCACACGACAGGGGGCAGGCGAGCAGTACTTC
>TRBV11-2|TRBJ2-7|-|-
CASSWPNRYEQYF
TGTGCCAGCAGCTGGCCGAACCGCTACGAGCAGTACTTC
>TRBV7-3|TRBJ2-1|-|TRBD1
CASSPRTGGLDEQFF
TGTGCCAGCAGCCCACGGACAGGGGGCCTTGATGAGCAGTTCTTC
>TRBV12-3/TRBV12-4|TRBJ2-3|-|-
CASSRGDTQYF
TGTGCCAGCAGCAGAGGTGATACGCAGTATTTT
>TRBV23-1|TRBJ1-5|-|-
CASSRVGGWNQPQHF
TGCGCCAGCAGTCGCGTCGGGGGTTGGAATCAGCCCCAGCATTTT
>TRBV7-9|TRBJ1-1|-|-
CASSSQQQGNTEAFF
TGTGCCAGCAGCTCACAACAACAGGGGAACACTGAAGCTTTCTTT
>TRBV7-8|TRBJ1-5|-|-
CASSPHSNQPQHF
TGTGCCAGCAGCCCACATAGCAATCAGCCCCAGCATTTT
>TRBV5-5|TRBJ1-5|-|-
CASSLGRANGQPQHF
TGTGCCAGCAGCTTGGGCAGGGCGAACGGTCAGCCCCAGCATTTT
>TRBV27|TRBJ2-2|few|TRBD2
CASKRGRNTGELFF
TGTGCCAGTAAGCGGGGTAGGAACACCGGGGAGCTGTTTTTT
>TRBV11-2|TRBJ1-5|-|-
CASSPTTGGNQPQHF
TGTGCCAGCAGCCCCACCACAGGTGGCAATCAGCCCCAGCATTTT
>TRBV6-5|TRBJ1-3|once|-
CASMVMSSGNTIYF
TGTGCCAGCATGGTCATGAGCTCTGGAAACACCATATATTTT
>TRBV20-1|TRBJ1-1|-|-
CSASVGGTEAFF
TGCAGTGCTAGTGTGGGGGGGACTGAAGCTTTCTTT
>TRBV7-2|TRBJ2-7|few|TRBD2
CASSLAGSGGIYEQYF
TGTGCCAGCAGCTTAGCGGGTAGCGGGGGAATCTACGAGCAGTACTTC
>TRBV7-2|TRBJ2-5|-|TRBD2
CASSLGSLAGAQETQYF
TGTGCCAGCAGCTTAGGTTCGCTAGCGGGAGCCCAAGAGACCCAGTACTTC
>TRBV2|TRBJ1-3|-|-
CASMQGVGNGNTIYF
TGTGCCAGCATGCAGGGTGTTGGTAATGGAAACACCATATATTTT
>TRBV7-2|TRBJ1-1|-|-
CASSHEISEAFF
TGTGCCAGCAGCCACGAAATCTCTGAAGCTTTCTTT
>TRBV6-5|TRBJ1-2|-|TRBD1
CASRPGTVYGYTF
TGTGCCAGCAGACCAGGGACAGTCTATGGCTACACCTTC
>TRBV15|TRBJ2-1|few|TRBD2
CATSGGSSGSRNEQFF
TGTGCCACCAGCGGAGGATCTAGCGGGAGTCGGAATGAGCAGTTCTTC
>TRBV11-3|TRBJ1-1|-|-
CASSRRAGARTEAFF
TGTGCCAGCAGCCGAAGGGCGGGGGCGAGGACTGAAGCTTTCTTT
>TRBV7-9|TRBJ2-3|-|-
CASTPVANTDTQYF
TGTGCCAGCACCCCGGTGGCGAACACAGATACGCAGTATTTT
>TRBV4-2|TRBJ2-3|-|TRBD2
CASSQDRRGGPDTQYF
TGTGCCAGCAGCCAAGATAGGCGGGGGGGCCCAGATACGCAGTATTTT
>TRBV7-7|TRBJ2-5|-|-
CASSLAPGGGQETQYF
TGTGCTAGCAGCTTAGCGCCAGGGGGGGGGCAAGAGACCCAGTACTTC
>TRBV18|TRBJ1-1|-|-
CASSPGTRTEAFF
TGTGCCAGCTCACCCGGGACTCGGACTGAAGCTTTCTTT
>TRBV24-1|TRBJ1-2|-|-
CATSETGTALGYTF
TGTGCCACCAGTGAAACCGGGACGGCCCTCGGCTACACCTTC
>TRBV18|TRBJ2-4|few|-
CASSRQEGSYIQYF
TGTGCCAGCTCACGACAGGAGGGATCTTACATTCAGTACTTC
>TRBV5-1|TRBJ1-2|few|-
CASSEGGSYGYTF
TGCGCCAGCAGCGAGGGAGGCAGCTATGGCTACACCTTC
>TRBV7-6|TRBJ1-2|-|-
CASSPGTIWDLYGYTF
TGTGCCAGCAGCCCGGGGACGATTTGGGACCTCTATGGCTACACCTTC
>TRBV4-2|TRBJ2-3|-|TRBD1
CASSRGTGGTDTQYF
TGTGCCAGCAGCCGAGGGACAGGGGGCACAGATACGCAGTATTTT
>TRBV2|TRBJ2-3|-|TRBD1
CASSEALPGGRVEYF
TGTGCCAGCAGTGAAGCGCTTCCAGGGGGCAGGGTGGAGTATTTT
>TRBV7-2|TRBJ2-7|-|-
CASSPEVVRVSEQYF
TGTGCCAGCAGCCCCGAGGTCGTGAGGGTAAGCGAGCAGTACTTC
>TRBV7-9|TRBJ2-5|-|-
CASRPTQGRETQYF
TGTGCCAGCAGACCTACCCAGGGGCGAGAGACCCAGTACTTC
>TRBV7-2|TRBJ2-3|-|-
CASSLMGQPDTQYF
TGTGCCAGCAGCTTAATGGGGCAGCCCGATACGCAGTATTTT
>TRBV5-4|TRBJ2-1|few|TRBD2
CASSWGLAVSYNEQFF
TGTGCCAGCAGCTGGGGACTAGCGGTCTCCTACAATGAGCAGTTCTTC
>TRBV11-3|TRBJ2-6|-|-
CASSLPWSSGANVLTF
TGTGCCAGCAGCTTACCTTGGAGCTCTGGGGCCAACGTCCTGACTTTC
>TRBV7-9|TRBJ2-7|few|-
CASSLGRYEQYF
TGTGCCAGCAGCTTAGGTCGGTACGAGCAGTACTTC
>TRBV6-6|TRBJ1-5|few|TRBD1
CASSYTQGNQPQHF
TGTGCCAGCAGTTACACACAGGGGAATCAGCCCCAGCATTTT
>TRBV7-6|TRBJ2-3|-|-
CASSFTGSSTDTQYF
TGTGCCAGCAGCTTCACCGGGTCTAGCACAGATACGCAGTATTTT
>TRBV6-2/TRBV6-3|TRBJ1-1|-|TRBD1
CASSYYPTGRMNTEAFF
TGTGCCAGCAGTTATTACCCGACAGGGAGGATGAACACTGAAGCTTTCTTT
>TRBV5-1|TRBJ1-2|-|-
CASSYGGGDYGYTF
TGCGCCAGCAGCTATGGGGGGGGTGACTATGGCTACACCTTC